This T cell receptor (beta chain) was found in a study of T cells in Graves' hyperthyroidism and ophthalmopathy. This clonotype was seen at least ten times. Its target is not known. CDR1 and CDR2 from the germline V gene are LGHDT and YNNKEL (reference sequence). The length of the CDR3 is 15 residues. Trimming removed 3 bases from V and 4 bases from J; junction bases left unmatched: 7. Broader study findings: Ophthalmopathy got predicted by the model a median about 6.7 months before its onset.

Newly diagnosed hyperthyroidism patients aged 18 to 65 years had disease lasting under 2 months. Researchers took RNA transcripts and amplified the TCR beta CDR3 regions from them. The HTBI primer set drove a first-round RT-PCR of the TCR CDR3. TCRdb fed the multiplex PCR reads into MiXCR, producing one record per CDR3 protein. The sample holds about 560,000 distinct CDR3 sequences; 16% are singletons and the top ten take 15% to 20%. The gene calls are TRBV3-1 and TRBJ1-1, with 8 bases fitting TRBD1. Sequencing was carried out using blood. This TCR came from a young woman with Graves' hyperthyroidism. In DNA form, the CDR3 reads TGTGCCAGCAGCCATTACAGGGGGGTTGGCACTGAAGCTTTCTTT. Translation gives CASSHYRGVGTEAFF.